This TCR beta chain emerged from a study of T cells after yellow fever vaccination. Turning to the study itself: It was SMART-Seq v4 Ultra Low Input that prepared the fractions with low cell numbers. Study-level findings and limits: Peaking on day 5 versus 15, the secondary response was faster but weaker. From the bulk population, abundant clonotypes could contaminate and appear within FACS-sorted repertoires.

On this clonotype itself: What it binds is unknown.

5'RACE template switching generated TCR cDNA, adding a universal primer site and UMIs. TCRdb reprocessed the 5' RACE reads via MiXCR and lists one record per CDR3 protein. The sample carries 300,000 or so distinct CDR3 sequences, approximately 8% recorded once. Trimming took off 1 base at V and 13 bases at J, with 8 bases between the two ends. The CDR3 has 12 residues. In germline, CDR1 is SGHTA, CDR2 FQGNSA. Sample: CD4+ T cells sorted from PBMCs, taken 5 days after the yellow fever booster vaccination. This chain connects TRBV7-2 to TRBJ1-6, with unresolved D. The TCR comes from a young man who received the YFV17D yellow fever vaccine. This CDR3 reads CASSLGEGPLHF. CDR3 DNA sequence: TGTGCCAGCAGCTTAGGGGAAGGGCCCCTCCACTTT.